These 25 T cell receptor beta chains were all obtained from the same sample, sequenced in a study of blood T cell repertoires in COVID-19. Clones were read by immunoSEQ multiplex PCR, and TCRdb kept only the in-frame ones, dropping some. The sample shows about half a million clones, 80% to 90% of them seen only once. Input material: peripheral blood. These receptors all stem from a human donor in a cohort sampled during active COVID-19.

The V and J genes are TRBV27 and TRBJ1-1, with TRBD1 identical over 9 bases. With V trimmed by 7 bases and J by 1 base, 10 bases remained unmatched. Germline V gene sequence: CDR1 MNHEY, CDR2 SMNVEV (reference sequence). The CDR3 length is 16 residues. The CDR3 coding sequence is TGTGCCAGCACCGTCGCCCCGGGACAGGGGAACACTGAAGCTTTCTTT. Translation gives CASTVAPGQGNTEAFF.

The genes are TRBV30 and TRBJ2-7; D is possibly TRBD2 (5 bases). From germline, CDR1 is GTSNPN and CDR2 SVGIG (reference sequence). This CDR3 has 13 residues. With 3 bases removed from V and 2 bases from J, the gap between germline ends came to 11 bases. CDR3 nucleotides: TGTGCCTGGAGATCTCGGGGAACCTACGAGCAGTACTTC. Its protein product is CAWRSRGTYEQYF.

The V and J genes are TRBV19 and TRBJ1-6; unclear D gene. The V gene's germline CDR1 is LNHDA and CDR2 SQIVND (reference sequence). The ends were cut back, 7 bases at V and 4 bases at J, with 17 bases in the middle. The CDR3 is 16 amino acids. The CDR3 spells CASIGPGRGYNSPLHF. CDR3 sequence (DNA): TGTGCCAGTATAGGACCTGGCCGCGGGTATAATTCACCCCTCCACTTT. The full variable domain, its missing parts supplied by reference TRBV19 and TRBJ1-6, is DGGITQSPKYLFRKEGQNVTLSCEQNLNHDAMYWYRQDPGQGLRLIYYSQIVNDFQKGDIAEGYSVSREKKESFPLTVTSAQKNPTAFYLCASIGPGRGYNSPLHFGNGTRLTVT.

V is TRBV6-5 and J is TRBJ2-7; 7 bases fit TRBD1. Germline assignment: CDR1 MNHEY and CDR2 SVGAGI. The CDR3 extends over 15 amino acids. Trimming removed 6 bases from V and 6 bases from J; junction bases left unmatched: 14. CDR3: CASRREGATSLEQYF. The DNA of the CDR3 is TGTGCCAGCAGGCGCGAGGGGGCTACCAGCCTCGAGCAGTACTTC.

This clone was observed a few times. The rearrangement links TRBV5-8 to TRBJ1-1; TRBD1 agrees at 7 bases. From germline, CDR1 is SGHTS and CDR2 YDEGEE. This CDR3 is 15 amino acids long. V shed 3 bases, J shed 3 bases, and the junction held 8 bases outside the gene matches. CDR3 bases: TGTGCCAGCAGCTCGGGGGTAACAGGGGACACTGAAGCTTTCTTT. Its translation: CASSSGVTGDTEAFF.

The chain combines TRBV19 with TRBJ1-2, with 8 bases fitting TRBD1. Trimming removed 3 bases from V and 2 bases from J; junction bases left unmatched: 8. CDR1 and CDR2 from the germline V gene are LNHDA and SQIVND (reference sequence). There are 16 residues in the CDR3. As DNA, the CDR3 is TGTGCCAGTAGTATCCCGCGAGGACAGGGAAACTATGGCTACACCTTC. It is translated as CASSIPRGQGNYGYTF.

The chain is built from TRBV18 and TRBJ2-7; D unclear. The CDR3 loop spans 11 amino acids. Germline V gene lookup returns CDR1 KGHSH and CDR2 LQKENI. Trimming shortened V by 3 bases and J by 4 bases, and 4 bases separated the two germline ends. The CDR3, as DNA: TGTGCCAGCTCACCGCAGTACGAGCAGTACTTC. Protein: CASSPQYEQYF.

The CDR3 nucleotides read TGTGCCAGTAGTCCGAGGACAGGAGATACTACCACCGGGGAGCTGTTTTTT. Translation gives CASSPRTGDTTTGELFF. The gene calls are TRBV19 and TRBJ2-2; the match to TRBD1 covers 7 bases. Germline V gene sequence: CDR1 LNHDA, CDR2 SQIVND (reference sequence). V lost 5 bases, J lost 4 bases, and 13 bases stayed unmatched. CDR3 length: 17 amino acids.

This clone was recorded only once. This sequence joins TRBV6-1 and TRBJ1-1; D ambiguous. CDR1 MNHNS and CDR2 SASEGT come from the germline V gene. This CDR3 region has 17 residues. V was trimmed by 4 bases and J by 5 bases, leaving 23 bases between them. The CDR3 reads CASSAQSPRLSMTEAFF. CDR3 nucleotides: TGTGCCAGCAGTGCGCAATCCCCCCGTTTATCTATGACTGAAGCTTTCTTT.

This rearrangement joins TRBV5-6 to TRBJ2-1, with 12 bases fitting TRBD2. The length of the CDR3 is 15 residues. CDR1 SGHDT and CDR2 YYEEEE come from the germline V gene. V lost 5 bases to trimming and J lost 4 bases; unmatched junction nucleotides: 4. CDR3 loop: CASRRGLAGYNEQFF. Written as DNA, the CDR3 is TGTGCCAGCAGGAGGGGACTAGCGGGTTACAATGAGCAGTTCTTC. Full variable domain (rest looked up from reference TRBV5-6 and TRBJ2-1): DAGVTQSPTHLIKTRGQQVTLRCSPKSGHDTVSWYQQALGQGPQFIFQYYEEEERQRGNFPDRFSGHQFPNYSSELNVNALLLGDSALYLCASRRGLAGYNEQFFGPGTRLTVL.

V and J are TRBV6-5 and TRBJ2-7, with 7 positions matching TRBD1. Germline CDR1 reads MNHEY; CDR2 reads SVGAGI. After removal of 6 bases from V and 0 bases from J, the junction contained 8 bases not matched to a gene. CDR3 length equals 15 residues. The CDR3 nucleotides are TGTGCCAGCAGCTCGAGGGACAGTAGCTCCTACGAGCAGTACTTC. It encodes CASSSRDSSSYEQYF.

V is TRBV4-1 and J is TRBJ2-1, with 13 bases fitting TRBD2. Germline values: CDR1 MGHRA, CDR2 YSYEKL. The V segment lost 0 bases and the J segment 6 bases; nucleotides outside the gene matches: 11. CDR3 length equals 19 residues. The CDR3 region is CASSQDLGLAGEDGNEQFF. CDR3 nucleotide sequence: TGCGCCAGCAGCCAAGATCTCGGACTAGCGGGAGAGGATGGCAATGAGCAGTTCTTC.

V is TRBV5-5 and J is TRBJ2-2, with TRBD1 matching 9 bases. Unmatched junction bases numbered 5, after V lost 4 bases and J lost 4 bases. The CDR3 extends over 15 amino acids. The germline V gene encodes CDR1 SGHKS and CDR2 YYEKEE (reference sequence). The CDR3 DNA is TGTGCCAGCAGCACCCGACAGGGGGTCACCGGGGAGCTGTTTTTT. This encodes CASSTRQGVTGELFF.

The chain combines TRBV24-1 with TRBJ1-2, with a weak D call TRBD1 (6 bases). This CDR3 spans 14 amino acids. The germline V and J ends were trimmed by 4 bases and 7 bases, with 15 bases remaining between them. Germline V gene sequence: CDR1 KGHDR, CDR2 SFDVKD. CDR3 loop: CATSDPGVGSGYTF. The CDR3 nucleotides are TGTGCCACCAGTGACCCAGGGGTCGGTAGTGGCTACACCTTC.

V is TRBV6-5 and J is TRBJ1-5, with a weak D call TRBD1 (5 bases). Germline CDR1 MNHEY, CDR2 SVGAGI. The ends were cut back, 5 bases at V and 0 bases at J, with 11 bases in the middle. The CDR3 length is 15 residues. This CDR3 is CASSQRGHSNQPQHF. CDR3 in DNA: TGTGCCAGCAGTCAACGAGGACATAGCAATCAGCCCCAGCATTTT.

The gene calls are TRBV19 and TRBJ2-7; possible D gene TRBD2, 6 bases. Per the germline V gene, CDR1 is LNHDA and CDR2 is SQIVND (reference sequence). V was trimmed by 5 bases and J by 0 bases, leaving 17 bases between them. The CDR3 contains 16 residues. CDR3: CASSPREFGYSYEQYF. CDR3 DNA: TGTGCCAGTAGTCCTCGGGAGTTCGGATACTCCTACGAGCAGTACTTC.

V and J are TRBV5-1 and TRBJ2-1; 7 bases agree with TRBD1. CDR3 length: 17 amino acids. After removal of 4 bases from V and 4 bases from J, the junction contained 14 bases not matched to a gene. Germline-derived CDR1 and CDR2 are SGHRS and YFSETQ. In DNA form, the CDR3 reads TGCGCCAGCAGCCTCGAAGGGGGCGGCTTAGTGTACAATGAGCAGTTCTTC. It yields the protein CASSLEGGGLVYNEQFF.

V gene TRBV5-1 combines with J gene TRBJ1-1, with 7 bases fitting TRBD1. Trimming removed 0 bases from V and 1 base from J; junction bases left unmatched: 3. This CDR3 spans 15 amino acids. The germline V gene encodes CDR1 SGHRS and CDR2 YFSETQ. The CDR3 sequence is CASSLGGTANTEAFF. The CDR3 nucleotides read TGCGCCAGCAGCTTGGGAGGGACAGCGAACACTGAAGCTTTCTTT.

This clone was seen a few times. The CDR3 loop reads CASSIGFGFGAGYAEAFF. DNA of the CDR3: TGTGCCAGTAGTATAGGGTTCGGGTTCGGGGCGGGATACGCTGAAGCTTTCTTT. This sequence joins TRBV19 and TRBJ1-1; D might be TRBD1 (5 bases). The V and J ends lost 1 base and 6 bases respectively, with 24 bases between them. The CDR3 consists of 18 residues. Germline V gives CDR1 LNHDA, CDR2 SQIVND (reference sequence).

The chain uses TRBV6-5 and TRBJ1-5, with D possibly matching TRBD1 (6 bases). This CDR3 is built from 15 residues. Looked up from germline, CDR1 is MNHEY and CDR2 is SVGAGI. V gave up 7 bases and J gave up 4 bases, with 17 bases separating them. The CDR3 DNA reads TGTGCCAGCACCCCATCAGCAGGGGTTAATCAGCCCCAGCATTTT. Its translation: CASTPSAGVNQPQHF.

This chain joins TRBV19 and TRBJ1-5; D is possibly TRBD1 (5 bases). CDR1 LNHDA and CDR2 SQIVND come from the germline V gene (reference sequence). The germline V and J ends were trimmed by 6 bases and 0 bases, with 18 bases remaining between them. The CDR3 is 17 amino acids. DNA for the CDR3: TGTGCCAGTAGGGAAGGGGCGCAGGTATATAGCAATCAGCCCCAGCATTTT. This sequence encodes CASREGAQVYSNQPQHF.

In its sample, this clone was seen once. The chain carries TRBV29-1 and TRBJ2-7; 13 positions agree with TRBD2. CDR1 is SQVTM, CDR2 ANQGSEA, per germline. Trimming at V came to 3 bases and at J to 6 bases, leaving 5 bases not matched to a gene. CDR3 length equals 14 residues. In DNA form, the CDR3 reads TGCAGCGTTGAGCCGGGACTAGCGGGATCCGAGCAGTACTTC. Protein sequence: CSVEPGLAGSEQYF.

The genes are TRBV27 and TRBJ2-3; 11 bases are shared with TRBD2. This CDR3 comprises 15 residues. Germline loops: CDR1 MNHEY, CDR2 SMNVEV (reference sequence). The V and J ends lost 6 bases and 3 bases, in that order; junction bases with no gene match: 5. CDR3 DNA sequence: TGTGCCAGCAGATGGGGACTAGCGGAAACAGATACGCAGTATTTT. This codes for CASRWGLAETDTQYF.

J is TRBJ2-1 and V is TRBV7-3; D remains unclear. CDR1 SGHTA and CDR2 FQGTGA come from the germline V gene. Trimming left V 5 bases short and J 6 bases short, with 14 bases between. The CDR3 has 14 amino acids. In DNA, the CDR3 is TGTGCCAGCAGCCCCTCGGCAGGAAGCAATGAGCAGTTCTTC. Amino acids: CASSPSAGSNEQFF.

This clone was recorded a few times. For the CDR3, the DNA is TGTGCCGGCAAAATCCAGGGTCAGGCTGGCGAGCAGTACTTC. Protein sequence: CAGKIQGQAGEQYF. The gene calls are TRBV2 and TRBJ2-7, with D maybe TRBD1 (5 bases). V dropped 11 bases and J dropped 6 bases, with 23 bases sitting between them. Germline CDR1 and CDR2: SNHLY and FYNNEI. The CDR3 is 14 amino acids.